The 20 T cell receptor beta chains listed next were all sequenced from one sample in a study of control samples from healthy donors and cancer patients. Sequencing was performed with immunoSEQ multiplex PCR; in TCRdb, only in-frame clones are kept and a portion is missing. This table holds over 85,000 clones, approximately 84% found once. Sequencing was carried out using PBMCs. The receptors derive from a man between 65 and 79 years old with lung cancer.

The CDR3 sequence is CASSLAGIREAFF. For the CDR3, the DNA is TGTGCCAGCAGCTTGGCCGGGATCCGAGAAGCTTTCTTT. The chain couples TRBV5-4 to TRBJ1-1; D gene uncertain. The germline V gene encodes CDR1 SGHNT and CDR2 YYREEE (reference sequence). The length of the CDR3 is 13 residues. Trimming stripped 0 bases from V and 8 bases from J, with 11 bases between.

Only one count was recorded for this clone. The J gene is TRBJ1-2, the V gene TRBV10-2, with 9 bases lining up with TRBD1. Germline V gene sequence: CDR1 WSHSY, CDR2 SAAADI. The CDR3 spans 14 residues. V shed 2 bases and J 6 bases; nucleotides not matched to a gene: 4. CDR3 nucleotides: TGCGCCAGCAGTGAGCCCGGGACAGGGAATGGCTACACCTTC. Encoded protein: CASSEPGTGNGYTF.

This clone was seen just once. The genes are TRBV7-9 and TRBJ1-2, with D maybe TRBD1 (6 bases). Germline V gene sequence: CDR1 SEHNR, CDR2 FQNEAQ (reference sequence). V was cut by 3 bases and J by 6 bases, with 8 bases left in between. The CDR3 runs to 12 residues. The CDR3 DNA follows: TGTGCCAGCAGCTTCACAGGGCATGGCTACACCTTC. Residues: CASSFTGHGYTF.

The chain joins TRBV6-2 or TRBV6-3 to TRBJ2-3; D ambiguous. The CDR3 consists of 12 residues. V was cut by 4 bases and J by 6 bases, with 8 bases left in between. CDR1 is MNHEY and CDR2 is SVGEGT in the germline V gene. Here the CDR3 reads CASSLSGDTQYF. The CDR3 DNA reads TGTGCCAGCAGTTTATCGGGTGATACGCAGTATTTT.

This clone came up a few times. The chain employs TRBV6-5 and TRBJ2-4; 7 nucleotides align to TRBD1. This CDR3 contains 14 residues. Germline trimming cut 0 bases from V and 7 bases from J; bases unmatched to any gene: 3. Germline CDR1 reads MNHEY; CDR2 reads SVGAGI. The CDR3 reads CASSYSGRGNIQYF. As DNA, the CDR3 is TGTGCCAGCAGTTACTCGGGCAGGGGGAACATTCAGTACTTC.

The gene calls are TRBV12-3 or TRBV12-4 and TRBJ1-1; TRBD1 matches at 7 bases. There are 13 residues in the CDR3. With 6 bases clipped from V and 11 bases from J, the junction kept 12 bases outside the gene matches. The CDR3 DNA follows: TGTGCCAGCAGCCGACAGGGTACGGAAGCTGCTTTCTTT. It codes for CASSRQGTEAAFF.

The genes are TRBV30 and TRBJ2-7; the D gene is possibly TRBD1 (5 bases). V was trimmed by 0 bases and J by 3 bases, leaving 12 bases between them. The CDR3 consists of 14 residues. Germline lookup yields CDR1 GTSNPN and CDR2 SVGIG (reference sequence). The CDR3 loop reads CAWSVGDLVYEQYF. The CDR3 DNA sequence: TGTGCCTGGAGTGTAGGGGATTTGGTCTACGAGCAGTACTTC.

The CDR3 is CASSPGTSGRTDTQYF. As DNA, the CDR3 is TGTGCCAGCAGCCCGGGGACTAGCGGACGCACAGATACGCAGTATTTT. The chain carries TRBV7-9 and TRBJ2-3, with TRBD2 matching over 11 bases. Per the germline V gene, CDR1 is SEHNR and CDR2 is FQNEAQ (reference sequence). CDR3 length: 16 residues. Trimming at V came to 5 bases and at J to 1 base, leaving 5 bases not matched to a gene.

The genes are TRBV28 and TRBJ1-5, with a tentative D call TRBD1 (5 bases). With 7 bases removed from V and 2 bases from J, the gap between germline ends came to 15 bases. CDR3 length equals 15 residues. CDR1 is MDHEN and CDR2 is SYDVKM in the germline V gene. CDR3 loop: CASKASGAGNQPQHF. The CDR3 bases are TGTGCCAGCAAGGCGTCCGGGGCGGGCAATCAGCCCCAGCATTTT.

The V gene is TRBV19, the J gene TRBJ2-5; D could derive from TRBD1 or TRBD2 (7 bases each). V dropped 4 bases and J dropped 7 bases, with 16 bases sitting between them. This CDR3 is built from 14 residues. Germline loops: CDR1 LNHDA, CDR2 SQIVND (reference sequence). Here the CDR3 DNA reads TGTGCCAGTAGTAAGGGGGCCCCGGGGGGGACCCAGTACTTC. It yields the protein CASSKGAPGGTQYF.

This clone was recorded a few times. The rearrangement links TRBV5-8 to TRBJ1-4, with D perhaps matching TRBD1 (5 bases). V was trimmed by 0 bases and J by 8 bases, leaving 17 bases between them. From germline, CDR1 is SGHTS and CDR2 YDEGEE. CDR3 length: 16 residues. This CDR3 is CASSLGQGDRHEKLFF. In DNA form, the CDR3 reads TGTGCCAGCAGCTTGGGCCAGGGAGATAGGCACGAAAAACTGTTTTTT.

The chain couples TRBV18 to TRBJ1-2; D remains ambiguous. CDR1 and CDR2 from the germline V gene are KGHSH and LQKENI. Trimming shortened V by 1 base and J by 1 base, and 4 bases separated the two germline ends. The CDR3 covers 13 residues. The CDR3 is CASSPLSNYGYTF. CDR3 sequence (DNA): TGTGCCAGCTCACCACTAAGTAACTATGGCTACACCTTC. Based on the CDR3 plus reference TRBV18 and TRBJ1-2, the full variable domain is NAGVMQNPRHLVRRRGQEARLRCSPMKGHSHVYWYRQLPEEGLKFMVYLQKENIIDESGMPKERFSAEFPKEGPSILRIQQVVRGDSAAYFCASSPLSNYGYTFGSGTRLTVV.

V gene TRBV5-1 combines with J gene TRBJ2-7; D remains unclear. This CDR3 has 14 residues. The germline CDR1 and CDR2 sequences are SGHRS and YFSETQ. V was shortened by 0 bases and J by 0 bases, with 7 bases between the two germline ends. The CDR3 DNA reads as TGCGCCAGCAGCTTGGCCGATAGCTCCTACGAGCAGTACTTC. Its translation: CASSLADSSYEQYF.

The chain uses TRBV6-5 and TRBJ2-2; D call uncertain. Germline loops: CDR1 MNHEY, CDR2 SVGAGI. V was shortened by 7 bases and J by 0 bases, with 9 bases between the two germline ends. CDR3 length: 14 amino acids. CDR3 nucleotides: TGTGCCAGCATCCTCACCTCGAACACCGGGGAGCTGTTTTTT. Its translation is CASILTSNTGELFF.

The rearrangement links TRBV7-2 to TRBJ2-7, with 8 bases fitting TRBD2. Losses at the gene ends were 7 bases for V and 4 bases for J; bases not matched to a gene: 12. This CDR3 has 15 amino acids. Germline V lookup: CDR1 SGHTA, CDR2 FQGNSA. As DNA, the CDR3 is TGTGCCAGCACCCAAAACCCGGGGGGGCGGTACGAGCAGTACTTC. Translation: CASTQNPGGRYEQYF.

CDR3 nucleotide sequence: TGTGCCAGCAGTGGCTCGCTCTTGAACACTGAAGCTTTCTTT. It encodes CASSGSLLNTEAFF. The rearrangement joins TRBV6-2 or TRBV6-3 to TRBJ1-1; D gene uncertain. Looked up from germline, CDR1 is MNHEY and CDR2 is SVGEGT. Trimming took off 5 bases at V and 0 bases at J, with 10 bases between the two ends. CDR3 length: 14 amino acids.

V and J are TRBV2 and TRBJ1-5, with 7 bases matching TRBD1. Losses at the gene ends were 7 bases for V and 6 bases for J; bases not matched to a gene: 15. CDR1 is SNHLY and CDR2 is FYNNEI in the germline V gene. The CDR3 runs to 16 residues. The CDR3 loop is CASTRTGSIGGQPQHF. CDR3 coding DNA: TGTGCCAGCACAAGGACAGGATCCATAGGGGGTCAGCCCCAGCATTTT.

As DNA, the CDR3 is TGTGTCGCAGGGAACTACGAGCAGTACTTC. Translating gives CVAGNYEQYF. The chain couples TRBV6-5 to TRBJ2-7, with a tentative D call TRBD1 (5 bases). Per germline, CDR1 MNHEY and CDR2 SVGAGI. This CDR3 has 10 residues.

The CDR3 is CASSLDTLGAKLFF. The CDR3 DNA reads TGTGCCAGCAGCTTAGATACCTTGGGGGCAAAACTGTTTTTT. The chain couples TRBV7-9 to TRBJ1-4; the D gene is possibly TRBD1 (6 bases). Trimming shortened V by 1 base and J by 10 bases, and 13 bases separated the two germline ends. The CDR3 length is 14 residues. Germline V gene sequence: CDR1 SEHNR, CDR2 FQNEAQ (reference sequence). Supplemented by reference TRBV7-9 and TRBJ1-4, the full variable domain reads DTGVSQNPRHKITKRGQNVTFRCDPISEHNRLYWYRQTLGQGPEFLTYFQNEAQLEKSRLLSDRFSAERPKGSFSTLEIQRTEQGDSAMYLCASSLDTLGAKLFFGSGTQLSVL.

The genes are TRBV5-1 and TRBJ2-5, with 7 bases lining up with TRBD1. Germline-derived CDR1 and CDR2 are SGHRS and YFSETQ. The CDR3 runs to 14 residues. V was pared by 4 bases and J by 0 bases, with 3 bases of the junction left unmatched. The CDR3 bases are TGCGCCAGCAGCCTCACAGGGGACCAAGAGACCCAGTACTTC. Amino acid sequence: CASSLTGDQETQYF. Full variable domain (missing parts from reference TRBV5-1 and TRBJ2-5): KAGVTQTPRYLIKTRGQQVTLSCSPISGHRSVSWYQQTPGQGLQFLFEYFSETQRNKGNFPGRFSGRQFSNSRSEMNVSTLELGDSALYLCASSLTGDQETQYFGPGTRLLVL.